The T cell receptor (beta chain) described here comes from a study of blood T cells in healthy people across ages. Then a second PCR, running roughly 7 to 11 cycles, was carried out with a sample-barcoded 5' primer and a J-beta primer mix. Researchers report that a template-switch adaptor with 12 random nucleotides tagged each cDNA molecule. TCRdb ran MiXCR on the 5' RACE reads and lists one entry per CDR3 protein. The data show approximately 850,000 distinct CDR3 sequences, with nearly 60% seen just once and roughly 22% held by the top ten. This clonotype has a handful of counts. Sequencing was performed on blood. The source is a man aged 25 to 40 in good health.

The DNA of the CDR3 is TGCGCCAGCAGCGACGGCTTGGGGGCTTACGAGCAGTACTTC. Amino acid sequence: CASSDGLGAYEQYF. The V gene is TRBV5-1, the J gene TRBJ2-7; the D gene is possibly TRBD1 (6 bases). Germline values: CDR1 SGHRS, CDR2 YFSETQ. Trimming removed 4 bases from V and 4 bases from J, with 15 bases in between. This CDR3 contains 14 residues.